The 29 T cell receptor beta chains below all came from one sample that was sequenced in a study of blood T cell repertoires in COVID-19 (dated by TCRdb to 2019 to 2021). Libraries came from the immunoSEQ multiplex PCR assay. TCRdb took this table from immuneACCESS and kept in-frame rearrangements with V and J called. Such tables lack part of the clones; where checked against another copy, unresolved V genes explain under half of the gap, and the rest is unexplained. This sample gives 110,000 or so clones in total; around 85% of them show up just once. 10% to 15% of the sample is held by the ten biggest clonotypes. The sample taken for sequencing was peripheral blood. The source of these receptors is a human donor in a cohort sampled during active COVID-19.

The J gene is TRBJ1-2, the V gene TRBV2; 8 positions match TRBD1. Trimming took 7 bases from V and 4 from J; bases not matched to a gene: 5. Per the germline V gene, CDR1 is SNHLY and CDR2 is FYNNEI. The CDR3 is 13 residues long. DNA for the CDR3: TGTGCCAGCATGAGGACAGGGAGCTATGGCTACACCTTC. It codes for CASMRTGSYGYTF.

This clone was seen a few times. The DNA for the CDR3 is TGTGCCTGGGTGGGCGATGACCCTGGGGCCAACGTCCTGACTTTC. It codes for CAWVGDDPGANVLTF. The chain couples TRBV30 to TRBJ2-6; D is unclear. Germline V gives CDR1 GTSNPN, CDR2 SVGIG (reference sequence). Trimming took 5 bases from V and 2 from J, leaving 13 bases between them. This CDR3 region has 15 residues.

The rearrangement joins TRBV18 to TRBJ1-1; TRBD1 matches 7 bases. V shed 1 base and J 1 base; nucleotides not matched to a gene: 3. From germline, CDR1 is KGHSH and CDR2 LQKENI. CDR3 size: 15 residues. This CDR3 is CASSPRSGGNTEAFF. The CDR3 nucleotides read TGTGCCAGCTCACCACGCTCAGGGGGGAACACTGAAGCTTTCTTT.

The chain links TRBV6-5 to TRBJ2-1; a weak D match, TRBD2 (5 bases). The CDR3 loop spans 14 amino acids. Germline CDR1 MNHEY, CDR2 SVGAGI. Deletions cut 6 bases from V and 9 bases from J, with 18 bases between. The CDR3 sequence: CASRAELGLGEQFF. The CDR3 nucleotides are TGTGCCAGCAGGGCGGAACTAGGCCTGGGTGAGCAGTTCTTC.

The chain has TRBV30 and TRBJ1-2; 10 bases map to TRBD1. Germline assignment: CDR1 GTSNPN and CDR2 SVGIG (reference sequence). The J segment lost 3 bases and the V segment lost 8 bases, leaving 12 bases of the junction unmatched. CDR3 length: 15 amino acids. CDR3 sequence reads: CAEGRGTGVYYGYTF. The DNA of the CDR3 is TGTGCCGAGGGGAGAGGGACAGGGGTTTACTATGGCTACACCTTC.

This chain joins TRBV6-5 and TRBJ1-1; no reliable D call. Germline V gives CDR1 MNHEY, CDR2 SVGAGI. V shed 7 bases and J shed 7 bases, with 10 bases lying between them. The CDR3 has 11 amino acids. The CDR3: CASNHRGEAFF. The CDR3 DNA follows: TGTGCCAGCAATCATCGAGGTGAAGCTTTCTTT.

The chain uses TRBV5-1 and TRBJ1-4; possibly TRBD1 for D (5 bases). In germline, CDR1 is SGHRS, CDR2 YFSETQ. Trimming removed 4 bases at V and 6 bases at J, with 10 bases between. The CDR3 is 13 amino acids. The CDR3 spells CASSRAGDEKLFF. The CDR3 DNA reads as TGCGCCAGCAGCCGGGCGGGGGATGAAAAACTGTTTTTT. Filled out from reference TRBV5-1 and TRBJ1-4, the complete variable domain reads KAGVTQTPRYLIKTRGQQVTLSCSPISGHRSVSWYQQTPGQGLQFLFEYFSETQRNKGNFPGRFSGRQFSNSRSEMNVSTLELGDSALYLCASSRAGDEKLFFGSGTQLSVL.

The V call is TRBV6-2 or TRBV6-3, the J call TRBJ2-6; maybe TRBD2 (5 bases). The germline gives CDR1 MNHEY, CDR2 SVGEGT. This CDR3 has 16 residues. V was cut by 0 bases and J by 0 bases, with 6 bases left in between. The CDR3 DNA is TGTGCCAGCAGTTACTCAGCGGTCTCTGGGGCCAACGTCCTGACTTTC. It translates to CASSYSAVSGANVLTF.

This chain joins TRBV7-9 and TRBJ2-7; TRBD1 might be the D (6 bases). The CDR3 is 16 amino acids. Trimming left V 4 bases short and J 3 bases short, with 19 bases between. Germline CDR1 and CDR2: SEHNR and FQNEAQ (reference sequence). CDR3: CASSSYDVGHFYEQYF. Here the CDR3 DNA reads TGTGCCAGCAGCTCGTACGACGTGGGACACTTCTACGAGCAGTACTTC.

The chain joins TRBV11-2 to TRBJ1-2; possible D gene TRBD1, 6 bases. The germline gives CDR1 SGHAT, CDR2 FQNNGV. The CDR3 is made up of 16 amino acids. The ends were cut back, 2 bases at V and 7 bases at J, with 20 bases in the middle. Here the CDR3 reads CASSLNRRGGVVGYTF. The CDR3 nucleotides are TGTGCCAGCAGCTTAAATCGCCGAGGGGGGGTGGTTGGCTACACCTTC.

This rearrangement joins TRBV2 to TRBJ2-1; the match to TRBD2 covers 7 bases. This CDR3 comprises 11 residues. Germline CDR1 SNHLY, CDR2 FYNNEI. Unmatched junction bases numbered 5, after V lost 3 bases and J lost 15 bases. The CDR3 DNA is TGTGCCAGCAGTGACGAGGGCGGGGGGTTCTTC. It is translated as CASSDEGGGFF. Full variable domain (missing parts from reference TRBV2 and TRBJ2-1): EPEVTQTPSHQVTQMGQEVILRCVPISNHLYFYWYRQILGQKVEFLVSFYNNEISEKSEIFDDQFSVERPDGSNFTLKIRSTKLEDSAMYFCASSDEGGGFFGPGTRLTVL.

The chain is built from TRBV5-5 and TRBJ2-7, with 7 bases fitting TRBD2. J gave up 9 bases and V 5 bases, and 11 bases lay outside the gene matches. The CDR3 has 13 amino acids. Germline assignment: CDR1 SGHKS and CDR2 YYEKEE (reference sequence). The CDR3 DNA reads as TGTGCCAGCAGTCCCCCCGGGCGCGGGGGGCAGTACTTC. It codes for CASSPPGRGGQYF.

V usage is TRBV19 and J usage is TRBJ2-1; no reliable D call. Trimming cost V 5 bases and J 4 bases, with 12 bases left between them. Germline values: CDR1 LNHDA, CDR2 SQIVND (reference sequence). The CDR3 contains 14 residues. Here the CDR3 DNA reads TGTGCCAGTAGTCTCGGGTCTGATTACAATGAGCAGTTCTTC. Translated, it gives CASSLGSDYNEQFF.

V gene TRBV7-2 combines with J gene TRBJ1-6; D unresolved. The length of the CDR3 is 17 residues. CDR1 is SGHTA, CDR2 FQGNSA, per germline. V was trimmed by 5 bases and J by 2 bases, leaving 16 bases between them. The CDR3 reads CASSPRLEYTYNSPLHF. The CDR3 DNA follows: TGTGCCAGCAGCCCCCGGTTGGAGTACACCTATAATTCACCCCTCCACTTT.

This chain uses TRBV5-6 with TRBJ1-1; D remains unclear. Germline CDR1 and CDR2: SGHDT and YYEEEE. V was pared by 0 bases and J by 6 bases, with 3 bases between. The CDR3 length is 11 residues. The CDR3 region has the DNA TGTGCCAGCAGCTTGGGGCCTGAAGCTTTCTTT. Its translation: CASSLGPEAFF.

The J gene is TRBJ2-3, the V gene TRBV11-2; 10 positions agree with TRBD1. Germline V gene data show CDR1 as SGHAT and CDR2 as FQNNGV. This CDR3 comprises 15 residues. Trimming at V came to 0 bases and at J to 4 bases, leaving 1 base not matched to a gene. CDR3 DNA: TGTGCCAGCAGCTTAGACGGACAGGGGGCAGATACGCAGTATTTT. This translates into CASSLDGQGADTQYF.

This clone was seen a single time. The chain combines TRBV10-3 with TRBJ1-1, with no clear D. Germline V CDR1 and CDR2: ENHRY, SYGVKD. V was pared by 4 bases and J by 0 bases, with 9 bases between. The CDR3 is made up of 14 amino acids. The CDR3 spells CAISAQIMNTEAFF. Written as DNA, the CDR3 is TGTGCCATCAGTGCCCAAATCATGAACACTGAAGCTTTCTTT.

The rearrangement uses TRBV6-2 or TRBV6-3 and TRBJ2-7; 8 bases fit TRBD1. J lost 2 bases, V lost 2 bases, and 5 bases had no gene match. The CDR3 runs 15 residues. The germline V gene has CDR1 MNHEY and CDR2 SVGEGT. CDR3 region: CASSYRDRPTYEQYF. The CDR3 nucleotides read TGTGCCAGCAGTTACCGGGACAGGCCCACCTACGAGCAGTACTTC.

This chain links TRBV11-1 with TRBJ2-7; D gene uncertain. The CDR3 has 15 residues. V was shortened by 5 bases and J by 0 bases, with 14 bases between the two germline ends. Germline loops: CDR1 SGHAT, CDR2 FQDESV (reference sequence). DNA for the CDR3: TGTGCCAGCAGCCTCCAGTCAATCGACTCCTACGAGCAGTACTTC. It codes for CASSLQSIDSYEQYF.

This clone is a singleton in its sample. V is TRBV19 and J is TRBJ1-5; TRBD1 agrees at 7 bases. The ends lost 3 bases at V and 1 base at J; junction bases unmatched: 3. The CDR3 has 15 amino acids. The germline CDR1 and CDR2 sequences are LNHDA and SQIVND (reference sequence). This CDR3 reads CASSMRGLSNQPQHF. CDR3 bases: TGTGCCAGTAGTATGAGGGGGCTGAGCAATCAGCCCCAGCATTTT.

The chain couples TRBV11-2 to TRBJ2-1; 9 nucleotides match TRBD2. The V gene's germline CDR1 is SGHAT and CDR2 FQNNGV. This CDR3 comprises 16 residues. V shed 1 base, J shed 5 bases, and the junction held 6 bases outside the gene matches. CDR3: CASSLGVGLANNEQFF. CDR3 bases: TGTGCCAGCAGCTTAGGGGTGGGACTAGCAAACAATGAGCAGTTCTTC.

The chain combines TRBV7-9 with TRBJ2-3; 7 bases match TRBD2. The CDR3 has 17 amino acids. V was pared by 4 bases and J by 1 base, with 11 bases of the junction left unmatched. Germline loops: CDR1 SEHNR, CDR2 FQNEAQ (reference sequence). The chain's CDR3 is CASSSTVGGGRTDTQYF. CDR3 bases: TGTGCCAGCAGCTCCACCGTGGGCGGGGGACGCACAGATACGCAGTATTTT.

The rearrangement joins TRBV5-4 to TRBJ1-2, with 7 bases matching TRBD1. CDR3 size: 12 residues. With V trimmed by 5 bases and J by 4 bases, 2 bases remained unmatched. Germline V gene lookup returns CDR1 SGHNT and CDR2 YYREEE (reference sequence). The DNA of the CDR3 is TGTGCCAGCAGAGACAGGGCCTATGGCTACACCTTC. Translated: CASRDRAYGYTF.

The V call is TRBV28, the J call TRBJ1-5, with TRBD1 as a possible D gene (5 bases). The CDR3 totals 12 residues. Between the trimmed V and J ends, which lost 6 bases and 6 bases, there was a span of 9 bases. The germline V gene encodes CDR1 MDHEN and CDR2 SYDVKM. The DNA of the CDR3 is TGTGCCAGCAGAGTAGGGGCTCAGCCCCAGCATTTT. Translated: CASRVGAQPQHF. Together with reference TRBV28 and TRBJ1-5, the CDR3 gives the full variable domain: DVKVTQSSRYLVKRTGEKVFLECVQDMDHENMFWYRQDPGLGLRLIYFSYDVKMKEKGDIPEGYSVSREKKERFSLILESASTNQTSMYLCASRVGAQPQHFGDGTRLSIL.

This clone was seen once. The chain joins TRBV7-7 to TRBJ2-3; 10 positions agree with TRBD2. CDR3 length: 15 amino acids. With 1 base clipped from V and 5 bases from J, the junction kept 3 bases outside the gene matches. CDR1 SSHAT and CDR2 FNYEAQ come from the germline V gene (reference sequence). CDR3 region: CASSLGLAGVDTQYF. The DNA for the CDR3 is TGTGCCAGCAGCTTAGGCCTAGCGGGGGTAGATACGCAGTATTTT.

V and J are TRBV9 and TRBJ2-1; 9 positions match TRBD1. Germline lookup yields CDR1 SGDLS and CDR2 YYNGEE. V was clipped by 0 bases and J by 2 bases; unmatched bases: 9. The CDR3 has 18 amino acids. The CDR3 region is CASSVGSGQGTPYNEQFF. DNA of the CDR3: TGTGCCAGCAGCGTAGGGTCGGGACAGGGTACCCCCTACAATGAGCAGTTCTTC.

In this sample, this clone turned up a few times. This chain joins TRBV27 and TRBJ1-1; possible D gene TRBD1, 6 bases. This CDR3 has 14 residues. The germline gives CDR1 MNHEY, CDR2 SMNVEV (reference sequence). The V and J ends lost 3 bases and 1 base respectively, with 9 bases between them. The chain's CDR3 is CASSFRGTNTEAFF. The CDR3 bases are TGTGCCAGCAGTTTCAGGGGCACGAACACTGAAGCTTTCTTT.

This chain connects TRBV29-1 to TRBJ1-5; D gene ambiguous. Germline CDR1 is SQVTM and CDR2 is ANQGSEA. The CDR3 extends over 14 amino acids. Between the trimmed V and J ends, which lost 2 bases and 0 bases, there was a span of 8 bases. CDR3 loop: CSVEIADSNQPQHF. The DNA for the CDR3 is TGCAGCGTTGAAATAGCCGATAGCAATCAGCCCCAGCATTTT. Using reference TRBV29-1 and TRBJ1-5 for the parts outside the CDR3, the full variable domain is SAVISQKPSRDICQRGTSLTIQCQVDSQVTMMFWYRQQPGQSLTLIATANQGSEATYESGFVIDKFPISRPNLTFSTLTVSNMSPEDSSIYLCSVEIADSNQPQHFGDGTRLSIL.

The chain uses TRBV5-1 and TRBJ2-7; 7 nucleotides agree with TRBD1. V was pared by 1 base and J by 1 base, with 8 bases of the junction left unmatched. CDR1 is SGHRS and CDR2 is YFSETQ in the germline V gene. This CDR3 is built from 16 residues. The CDR3 loop is CASSLTTGTVSYEQYF. The CDR3 nucleotides read TGCGCCAGCAGCTTGACCACCGGGACAGTATCCTACGAGCAGTACTTC.